One and the same sample provided the 21 T cell receptor beta chains below, sequenced in a study of graft-versus-host responses after intestinal transplantation. These receptors are not linked to any known antigen. Data came from immunoSEQ multiplex PCR; TCRdb stores just in-frame clones and leaves some out. The sample shows 75,000 to 100,000 clones, over 80% of them seen only once. The starting material was unstimulated CD8+ T cells sorted from spleen or lymph node cells, obtained before intestinal transplant. All receptors derive from a human donor who received an intestinal transplant.

With respect to this clone: Other DNA sequences in this specimen translate into the identical CDR3. The chain employs TRBV5-6 and TRBJ2-3; D gene unclear. V lost 0 bases and J 1 base, leaving 3 bases between the germline ends. Germline values: CDR1 SGHDT, CDR2 YYEEEE. CDR3 length: 13 amino acids. CDR3 sequence: CASSLAGTDTQYF. CDR3 coding DNA: TGTGCCAGCAGCTTGGCCGGCACAGATACGCAGTATTTT.

The chain combines TRBV7-9 with TRBJ2-5; the match to TRBD1 covers 8 bases. The closer fit of TRBJ2-7 to the DNA end suggests the J call may be wrong. CDR1 is SEHNR, CDR2 FQNEAQ, per germline (reference sequence). The CDR3 is made up of 15 amino acids. The CDR3, as DNA: TGTGCCAGCAGCTCCACGGGACAGGCCTCCTACGAGCAGTACTTC. It translates to CASSSTGQASYEQYF.

Remarks on this clone: Other nucleotide sequences in the sample specify the same CDR3. CDR3 bases: TGTGCCAGCAGCGTAGAGGGGGATACTGAAGCTTTCTTT. This encodes CASSVEGDTEAFF. The chain joins TRBV9 to TRBJ1-1; tentatively, D is TRBD1 (6 bases). Trimming shortened V by 0 bases and J by 5 bases, and 8 bases separated the two germline ends. The CDR3 consists of 13 residues. CDR1 is SGDLS and CDR2 is YYNGEE in the germline V gene.

The CDR3 region is CASNRKGAGADTQYF. As DNA, the CDR3 is TGTGCCAGCAATAGGAAGGGGGCCGGTGCAGATACGCAGTATTTT. The rearrangement joins TRBV4-2 to TRBJ2-3, with 7 bases aligning to TRBD1. With V trimmed by 7 bases and J by 4 bases, 11 bases remained unmatched. CDR1 and CDR2 (germline): LGHNA, YNFKEQ. CDR3 size: 15 residues.

As concerns this clone: An end of the junction does not agree with germline; a read error may underlie this. The V call is TRBV27, the J call TRBJ2-2; 14 bases are a match to TRBD2. Germline V CDR1 and CDR2: MNHEY, SMNVEV (reference sequence). This CDR3 is built from 17 residues. The CDR3 DNA sequence: TGTGCCCGCAGCCTTTACGGACTAGCGGGGGGAACCGGGGAGCTGTTTTTT. It specifies CARSLYGLAGGTGELFF.

In regard to this clone: An end of the junction does not agree with germline; a read error may underlie this. The J gene is TRBJ2-7, the V gene TRBV4-1; D may be TRBD2 (5 bases). The CDR3 sequence is 15 residues long. From germline, CDR1 is MGHRA and CDR2 YSYEKL. DNA of the CDR3: TGCGCCAGCAGCCAAGGGCAGTGGCCGGGGTACGAGCAGCACTTC. This translates into CASSQGQWPGYEQHF.

The table lists this clone with a count of one. The chain is built from TRBV29-1 and TRBJ2-7, with D hard to call. CDR1 and CDR2 from the germline V gene are SQVTM and ANQGSEA. Trimming cost V 1 base and J 2 bases, with 9 bases left between them. The length of the CDR3 is 13 residues. The CDR3 bases are TGCAGCGTTGAAGCGGAATCGCCCTACGAGCAGTACTTC. It is translated as CSVEAESPYEQYF.

This rearrangement joins TRBV13 to TRBJ2-4; D is perhaps TRBD1 or TRBD2 (5 bases each). The germline gives CDR1 PRHDT, CDR2 FYEKMQ (reference sequence). Trimming removed 5 bases at V and 2 bases at J, with 16 bases between. CDR3 length: 16 residues. CDR3 sequence reads: CASSPPARGPKNIQYF. The CDR3, as DNA: TGTGCCAGCAGCCCTCCCGCGAGGGGCCCCAAAAACATTCAGTACTTC.

The table lists this clone with a few counts. This chain joins TRBV27 and TRBJ2-3; the D gene could be TRBD1 or TRBD2 (5 bases each). This CDR3 has 11 residues. Deletions cut 8 bases from V and 10 bases from J, with 13 bases between. The germline CDR1 and CDR2 sequences are MNHEY and SMNVEV (reference sequence). CDR3 bases: TGTGCCAGCTGGACCGTGGGGGCGCAGTATTTT. Protein sequence: CASWTVGAQYF.

The J gene is TRBJ1-5, the V gene TRBV11-2; 8 positions match TRBD1. Germline values: CDR1 SGHAT, CDR2 FQNNGV. J lost 5 bases, V lost 5 bases, and 8 bases had no gene match. The CDR3 covers 15 residues. The CDR3 loop reads CASSRTGLNHQPQHF. DNA of the CDR3: TGTGCCAGCAGCCGGACAGGGCTAAACCATCAGCCCCAGCATTTT.

The chain employs TRBV2 and TRBJ2-1; D might be TRBD2 (5 bases). Germline V CDR1 and CDR2: SNHLY, FYNNEI. V was shortened by 11 bases and J by 0 bases, with 11 bases between the two germline ends. This CDR3 comprises 13 residues. The CDR3 sequence is CAGAGSSYNEQFF. The CDR3 nucleotides read TGTGCCGGTGCTGGGAGCTCCTACAATGAGCAGTTCTTC. The variable domain in full, completed from reference TRBV2 and TRBJ2-1, reads EPEVTQTPSHQVTQMGQEVILRCVPISNHLYFYWYRQILGQKVEFLVSFYNNEISEKSEIFDDQFSVERPDGSNFTLKIRSTKLEDSAMYFCAGAGSSYNEQFFGPGTRLTVL.

The genes are TRBV7-9 and TRBJ2-7; D unclear. CDR1 is SEHNR and CDR2 is FQNEAQ in the germline V gene (reference sequence). This CDR3 has 14 amino acids. V was pared by 1 base and J by 1 base, with 8 bases between. The CDR3 is CASSLVLSSYEQYF. The CDR3 DNA reads TGTGCCAGCAGCTTAGTGCTGAGTTCCTACGAGCAGTACTTC.

V and J are TRBV9 and TRBJ2-3, with 13 bases aligning to TRBD2. The CDR3 contains 17 residues. Germline CDR1 is SGDLS and CDR2 is YYNGEE. The V gene end was trimmed by 0 bases and the J gene end by 5 bases; junction bases not matched to a gene: 6. The CDR3 DNA is TGTGCCAGCAGCGTAGCACTAGCGGGGGGGTTCGGAGATACGCAGTATTTT. Amino acid sequence: CASSVALAGGFGDTQYF.

The J gene is TRBJ2-5, the V gene TRBV28; a possible D gene is TRBD1 (5 bases). The CDR3 length is 14 residues. V was pared by 3 bases and J by 2 bases, with 10 bases between. Germline CDR1 is MDHEN and CDR2 is SYDVKM. DNA of the CDR3: TGTGCCAGCAGTTTTGGGGCGCCACAAGAGACCCAGTACTTC. As protein: CASSFGAPQETQYF.

J is TRBJ2-5 and V is TRBV28; D may be TRBD2 (6 bases). This CDR3 comprises 13 residues. Germline loops: CDR1 MDHEN, CDR2 SYDVKM. V was cut by 0 bases and J by 4 bases, with 6 bases left in between. CDR3 region: CASSLWGGETQYF. In DNA form, the CDR3 reads TGTGCCAGCAGTTTATGGGGAGGAGAGACCCAGTACTTC.

The chain couples TRBV5-1 to TRBJ1-6; perhaps TRBD1 as D (6 bases). The V end was cut by 3 bases, the J end by 7 bases, with 20 bases between. The CDR3 contains 17 residues. The germline CDR1 and CDR2 sequences are SGHRS and YFSETQ. This CDR3 is CASSWDHLTGWNSPLHF. The CDR3 nucleotides are TGCGCCAGCAGCTGGGACCACCTGACAGGATGGAATTCACCCCTCCACTTT.

The chain has TRBV18 and TRBJ1-2, with 7 bases aligning to TRBD1. From germline, CDR1 is KGHSH and CDR2 LQKENI. The CDR3 loop spans 18 amino acids. V dropped 3 bases and J dropped 2; count of bases not matched to a gene: 15. CDR3 protein: CASSPPGTENEKNYGYTF. In nucleotides, the CDR3 is TGTGCCAGCTCACCCCCCGGGACAGAGAACGAAAAGAACTATGGCTACACCTTC.

This clone was seen only a few times. The rearrangement joins TRBV9 to TRBJ2-1; 11 bases agree with TRBD2. The CDR3 is 16 residues long. Germline V gives CDR1 SGDLS, CDR2 YYNGEE. Unmatched junction bases numbered 9, after V lost 4 bases and J lost 6 bases. The CDR3 sequence: CASSTPLAGEVNEQFF. CDR3 bases: TGTGCCAGCAGCACCCCACTAGCGGGAGAAGTCAATGAGCAGTTCTTC.

The chain has TRBV5-8 and TRBJ1-5; D possibly corresponds to TRBD1 (5 bases). The V gene's germline CDR1 is SGHTS and CDR2 YDEGEE. The CDR3 consists of 16 residues. Trimming shortened V by 5 bases and J by 0 bases, and 15 bases separated the two germline ends. For the CDR3, the DNA is TGTGCCAGCAGTAAGGACAAGGCTTATAGCAATCAGCCCCAGCATTTT. Translation gives CASSKDKAYSNQPQHF.

The V call is TRBV29-1, the J call TRBJ1-4; D may be TRBD1 (5 bases). Germline loops: CDR1 SQVTM, CDR2 ANQGSEA. This CDR3 has 14 residues. Trimming removed 3 bases from V and 7 bases from J, with 15 bases in between. The CDR3 DNA reads TGCAGCGTTGAGGATGGGGCGCAGGGTGAAAAACTGTTTTTT. Translating gives CSVEDGAQGEKLFF.

The CDR3 here is CASSQDKGGTEAFF. The CDR3 nucleotides are TGCGCCAGCAGCCAAGATAAAGGGGGCACTGAAGCTTTCTTT. The chain uses TRBV4-1 and TRBJ1-1; D might be TRBD1 (6 bases). The V gene's germline CDR1 is MGHRA and CDR2 YSYEKL. The CDR3 totals 14 residues. V lost 0 bases, J lost 4 bases, and 9 bases lay in between.